This T cell receptor beta chain was found in a study of T cell repertoires in cytomegalovirus infection. As for the study in general: Researchers turned to recently identified HLA-C-restricted CMV epitopes as well as well-studied HLA-B-restricted ones. Public TCR beta signatures marked donors with CMV infection and the matching HLA.

This clonotype came up a few times. What it binds is unknown. Study-wide points: HLA-C-restricted CMV-specific TCR beta clonotypes prevailed in the ex vivo response. Cumulative public TCR beta family frequency identified CMV carriers with the relevant HLA.

TCRdb re-called the reads through MiXCR, storing one row per CDR3 protein. This sample yields 650,000 to 900,000 distinct CDR3 sequences, of which almost 30% are seen a single time; about 12% belongs to the top ten. CDR3 length: 14 residues. Germline V gene data show CDR1 as MNHEY and CDR2 as SMNVEV (reference sequence). The V gene end was trimmed by 4 bases and the J gene end by 4 bases; junction bases not matched to a gene: 4. Sample: cultured CD8+ T cells from PBMCs, taken from culture after CMV antigen stimulation. The chain joins TRBV27 to TRBJ2-5; the match to TRBD1 covers 9 bases. The sequence was obtained from a human donor in good health (CMV status not recorded). Some clones in this sample may be carry-over from other donors' samples. CDR3 amino acids: CASSSQTGGETQYF. The CDR3 nucleotides read TGTGCCAGCAGTTCCCAGACAGGGGGAGAGACCCAGTACTTC.